One and the same sample provided the 9 T cell receptor beta chains below, sequenced in a study of CD8+CD57+ T cells in acquired aplastic anemia. Genomic DNA acted as the template from which TCR beta VDJ combination and CDR3 sequence profiling were carried out. TCRdb itself ran the reads through MiXCR, one entry per CDR3 protein. The sample yields 250,000 to 350,000 distinct CDR3 sequences, 56% seen once. Material for sequencing was sorted CD4+, CD8+, or CD8+CD57+ T cells (not recorded which) from PBMCs. These receptors all stem from a human donor with severe aplastic anemia or a healthy control (not recorded which).

V is TRBV7-2 and J is TRBJ2-3; TRBD2 matches at 11 bases. Trimming removed 5 bases from V and 6 bases from J; junction bases left unmatched: 1. The CDR3 loop spans 13 amino acids. Per germline, CDR1 SGHTA and CDR2 FQGNSA. The CDR3 coding sequence is TGTGCCAGCAGCAGGACTAGCGGGGATACGCAGTATTTT. It encodes CASSRTSGDTQYF.

The rearrangement links TRBV6-2 or TRBV6-3 to TRBJ2-7, with 8 bases identical to TRBD1. V lost 6 bases to trimming and J lost 2 bases; unmatched junction nucleotides: 3. The CDR3 extends over 13 amino acids. Germline assignment: CDR1 MNHEY and CDR2 SVGEGT. CDR3 region: CASRQGVTYEQYF. The CDR3 bases are TGTGCCAGCAGACAGGGGGTGACCTACGAGCAGTACTTC.

This clonotype was recorded a few times. The chain uses TRBV7-9 and TRBJ1-2; 8 positions match TRBD1. CDR3 length equals 14 residues. CDR1 is SEHNR, CDR2 FQNEAQ, per germline (reference sequence). The J segment lost 6 bases and the V segment lost 5 bases, leaving 8 bases of the junction unmatched. The CDR3 DNA reads as TGTGCCAGCAGCCACCCTACAGGGGGGAATGGCTACACCTTC. It specifies CASSHPTGGNGYTF.

The chain couples TRBV20-1 to TRBJ2-5; D uncertain. The V and J ends lost 6 bases and 2 bases respectively, with 10 bases between them. The CDR3 length is 12 residues. CDR1 and CDR2 from the germline V gene are DFQATT and SNEGSKA (reference sequence). As DNA, the CDR3 is TGCAGTGCCGGATGGGGACAAGAGACCCAGTACTTC. The encoded protein is CSAGWGQETQYF.

This clonotype was seen just once. The chain couples TRBV24-1 to TRBJ2-5, with 8 positions matching TRBD2. Unmatched junction bases numbered 2, after V lost 0 bases and J lost 3 bases. CDR3 length: 15 amino acids. The germline V gene encodes CDR1 KGHDR and CDR2 SFDVKD. CDR3 region: CATSDLISGEETQYF. The CDR3 DNA reads as TGTGCCACCAGTGATTTGATTAGCGGGGAAGAGACCCAGTACTTC.

The J gene is TRBJ1-5, the V gene TRBV24-1; 9 bases line up with TRBD1. The CDR3 spans 15 residues. Losses at the gene ends were 8 bases for V and 2 bases for J; bases not matched to a gene: 6. Germline assignment: CDR1 KGHDR and CDR2 SFDVKD. The CDR3 DNA follows: TGTGCCACCACTAAAGACAGGGGGTGCAATCAGCCCCAGCATTTT. Amino acid sequence: CATTKDRGCNQPQHF.

This clonotype showed up just a few times. One junction end disagrees with the germline gene, perhaps due to a read error. V and J are TRBV5-1 and TRBJ2-7; no clear D. CDR1 is SGHRS and CDR2 is YFSETQ in the germline V gene. This CDR3 is built from 14 residues. In DNA form, the CDR3 reads TGTGCCAGCAGCTCGCGATACGCCTCCTACGAGCAGTACTTC. The encoded protein is CASSSRYASYEQYF. The full variable domain, completed using reference TRBV5-1 and TRBJ2-7, is KAGVTQTPRYLIKTRGQQVTLSCSPISGHRSVSWYQQTPGQGLQFLFEYFSETQRNKGNFPGRFSGRQFSNSRSEMNVSTLELGDSALYLCASSSRYASYEQYFGPGTRLTVT.

Concerning this clonotype itself: The junction departs from germline at one end; a sequencing error may be responsible. The chain employs TRBV2 and TRBJ1-2, with no clear D. This CDR3 region has 14 residues. CDR1 is SNHLY, CDR2 FYNNEI, per germline. The CDR3: CAMLVEGANCGYTF. The CDR3 nucleotides are TGTGCCATGCTCGTGGAGGGAGCTAACTGTGGCTACACCTTC.

V gene TRBV20-1 combines with J gene TRBJ2-7; D might be TRBD1 (5 bases). This CDR3 has 12 amino acids. Trimming took 5 bases from V and 1 from J, leaving 9 bases between them. CDR1 and CDR2 from the germline V gene are DFQATT and SNEGSKA (reference sequence). Written as DNA, the CDR3 is TGCAGTGCTTCAGACAGATCCTACGAGCAGTACTTC. It encodes CSASDRSYEQYF.